This T cell receptor (beta chain) was observed in a study of post-analysis software for immune sequencing data. At the level of the study: Both relapsing-remitting and secondary progressive multiple sclerosis featured among the disease courses, as did progressive-relapsing multiple sclerosis.

Unique molecular identifiers were present in the TCR beta cDNA libraries. Input populations of 1 to 10 million T cells gave rise to approximately 480,000 cDNA molecules. TCRdb analysed the PCR reads with MiXCR anew, one entry per CDR3 protein. The repertoire includes 450,000 to 650,000 distinct CDR3 sequences, about 40% of them detected once, and about 1.8% sits in the top ten. This clonotype was observed a handful of times. The sample taken for sequencing was blood. This sequence was found in a girl aged 10 to 17 with multiple sclerosis.

The CDR3 DNA reads as TGCGCCAGCAGCCCCGTAGCCCGGGGCCCCCGGCGAGGGGGCTACACCTTC. As protein: CASSPVARGPRRGGYTF. The J gene is TRBJ1-2, the V gene TRBV4-1; a weak D match, TRBD1 (5 bases). The CDR3 has 17 residues. The germline V gene encodes CDR1 MGHRA and CDR2 YSYEKL. The V and J ends lost 4 bases and 8 bases respectively, with 26 bases between them.